The 26 T cell receptor beta chains below were found in one sample sequenced in a study of blood T cell repertoires in COVID-19. Data came from immunoSEQ multiplex PCR; TCRdb stores just in-frame clones and leaves some out. Of 250,000 to 300,000 clones listed, less than 90% are singletons. Source material: peripheral blood. These receptor sequences come from a man in his sixties who had recovered from COVID-19.

The J gene is TRBJ2-1, the V gene TRBV7-9; 12 nucleotides align to TRBD2. Germline CDR1 and CDR2: SEHNR and FQNEAQ (reference sequence). Trimming took 1 base from V and 4 from J; bases not matched to a gene: 5. The CDR3 length is 17 residues. Written as DNA, the CDR3 is TGTGCCAGCAGCTTAGGACTAGCGGGAGCCTCATACAATGAGCAGTTCTTC. Translating it yields CASSLGLAGASYNEQFF.

The chain couples TRBV6-1 to TRBJ1-2; 8 nucleotides agree with TRBD1. Per germline, CDR1 MNHNS and CDR2 SASEGT. The CDR3 has 15 amino acids. V gave up 1 base and J gave up 5 bases; unmatched junction bases: 6. CDR3 bases: TGTGCCAGCAGTGAAGGGACAGGGAACGTTTATGGCTACACCTTC. Residues: CASSEGTGNVYGYTF.

CDR3 nucleotide sequence: TGTGCTAGTGGTTTGGTACGAGTAGATACGCAGTATTTT. Translation: CASGLVRVDTQYF. The V and J genes are TRBV12-5 and TRBJ2-3; D is ambiguous. The V gene's germline CDR1 is LGHNT and CDR2 FRNRAP. CDR3 length: 13 amino acids. The V end was cut by 0 bases, the J end by 5 bases, with 6 bases between.

The J gene is TRBJ1-6, the V gene TRBV2; 7 bases map to TRBD1. Germline assignment: CDR1 SNHLY and CDR2 FYNNEI. The CDR3 runs to 16 residues. Losses at the gene ends were 6 bases for V and 7 bases for J; bases not matched to a gene: 12. This CDR3 reads CASRKDRSLGNSPLHF. CDR3 DNA sequence: TGTGCCAGCAGGAAGGACAGGTCGTTGGGGAATTCACCCCTCCACTTT.

This clone was detected only a few times. V and J are TRBV18 and TRBJ1-4, with a possible D match to TRBD1 (5 bases). V shed 4 bases and J shed 6 bases, with 12 bases lying between them. Germline-derived CDR1 and CDR2 are KGHSH and LQKENI. The CDR3 runs 14 residues. CDR3 protein: CASSQSWGDEKLFF. The CDR3 DNA is TGTGCCAGCTCACAGTCCTGGGGGGATGAAAAACTGTTTTTT.

The rearrangement joins TRBV18 to TRBJ1-2; 10 nucleotides agree with TRBD1. The J segment lost 8 bases and the V segment lost 5 bases, leaving 11 bases of the junction unmatched. The CDR3 consists of 15 residues. Germline CDR1 reads KGHSH; CDR2 reads LQKENI. CDR3 loop: CASSSGQGIIGGYTF. The CDR3, as DNA: TGTGCCAGCTCATCGGGACAGGGGATTATAGGGGGCTACACCTTC.

The chain carries TRBV3-1 (or the pseudogene TRBV3-2) and TRBJ2-2, with TRBD2 identical over 12 bases. The CDR3 is 16 amino acids. The germline gives CDR1 LGHDT, CDR2 YNNKEL (reference sequence). J lost 7 bases, V lost 8 bases, and 11 bases had no gene match. For the CDR3, the DNA is TGTGCCAGCGGCGCACTAGCGGGGGGAAATGTCGGGGAGCTGTTTTTT. This codes for CASGALAGGNVGELFF.

This clone occurred a few times. The chain is built from TRBV7-7 and TRBJ2-5; 11 positions agree with TRBD1. The CDR3 consists of 15 residues. V shed 7 bases, J shed 5 bases, and the junction held 9 bases outside the gene matches. Germline CDR1 and CDR2: SSHAT and FNYEAQ (reference sequence). For the CDR3, the DNA is TGTGCCAGCACAACCGGGACAGGGGGACGGGAGACCCAGTACTTC. Amino acid sequence: CASTTGTGGRETQYF. Full variable domain (remainder filled in from reference TRBV7-7 and TRBJ2-5): GAGVSQSPRYKVTKRGQDVTLRCDPISSHATLYWYQQALGQGPEFLTYFNYEAQPDKSGLPSDRFSAERPEGSISTLTIQRTEQRDSAMYRCASTTGTGGRETQYFGPGTRLLVL.

The chain links TRBV7-2 to TRBJ1-6; 10 bases match TRBD1. The V gene's germline CDR1 is SGHTA and CDR2 FQGNSA. The CDR3 length is 16 residues. Trimming cost V 5 bases and J 6 bases; bases outside gene matches: 7. CDR3 in amino acids: CASSLSGTGVNSPLHF. CDR3 nucleotide sequence: TGTGCCAGCAGCCTCTCCGGGACAGGGGTTAATTCACCCCTCCACTTT.

This chain connects TRBV30 to TRBJ1-5; the match to TRBD1 covers 8 bases. V shed 4 bases, J shed 4 bases, and the junction held 12 bases outside the gene matches. Germline V CDR1 and CDR2: GTSNPN, SVGIG (reference sequence). CDR3 size: 16 residues. CDR3 DNA sequence: TGTGCCTGGACTCCCCCGTCAGGGGGCGCAAATCAGCCCCAGCATTTT. Translated: CAWTPPSGGANQPQHF. The entire variable domain, with the rest obtained from reference TRBV30 and TRBJ1-5, is as follows: SQTIHQWPATLVQPVGSPLSLECTVEGTSNPNLYWYRQAAGRGLQLLFYSVGIGQISSEVPQNLSASRPQDRQFILSSKKLLLSDSGFYLCAWTPPSGGANQPQHFGDGTRLSIL.

CDR3 amino acids: CASSLARSGANVLTF. CDR3 bases: TGTGCCAGCAGCTTAGCCCGCTCTGGGGCCAACGTCCTGACTTTC. The J gene is TRBJ2-6, the V gene TRBV7-8, with D hard to call. This CDR3 comprises 15 residues. CDR1 is SGHVS and CDR2 is FQNEAQ in the germline V gene. Between the trimmed V and J ends, which lost 0 bases and 0 bases, there was a span of 3 bases.

The chain carries TRBV28 and TRBJ2-5; D might be TRBD1 (6 bases). CDR1 and CDR2 (germline): MDHEN, SYDVKM. The V end lost 3 bases, the J end lost 4 bases, and 15 bases lay between the germline ends. This CDR3 region has 15 residues. CDR3: CASSFRDTGRETQYF. In DNA, the CDR3 is TGTGCCAGCAGTTTCCGGGACACCGGGCGAGAGACCCAGTACTTC. The variable domain in full, completed from reference TRBV28 and TRBJ2-5, reads DVKVTQSSRYLVKRTGEKVFLECVQDMDHENMFWYRQDPGLGLRLIYFSYDVKMKEKGDIPEGYSVSREKKERFSLILESASTNQTSMYLCASSFRDTGRETQYFGPGTRLLVL.

The V call is TRBV6-5, the J call TRBJ2-2, with 8 bases matching TRBD1. CDR1 and CDR2 (germline): MNHEY, SVGAGI. The V and J ends lost 2 bases and 4 bases, in that order; junction bases with no gene match: 6. The CDR3 is 16 residues long. CDR3 sequence (DNA): TGTGCCAGCAGTTACGGACAGGGCAGGAGCACCGGGGAGCTGTTTTTT. Translated: CASSYGQGRSTGELFF.

The V call is TRBV5-1, the J call TRBJ2-2, with D perhaps TRBD2 (5 bases). The ends were cut back, 0 bases at V and 0 bases at J, with 9 bases in the middle. Looked up from germline, CDR1 is SGHRS and CDR2 is YFSETQ. The CDR3 contains 16 residues. This CDR3 reads CASSLVPGTNTGELFF. For the CDR3, the DNA is TGCGCCAGCAGCTTGGTGCCCGGGACGAACACCGGGGAGCTGTTTTTT.

This chain links TRBV6-1 with TRBJ1-2; D is possibly TRBD1 (6 bases). CDR1 and CDR2 (germline): MNHNS, SASEGT. V was pared by 3 bases and J by 3 bases, with 17 bases between. The CDR3 has 16 amino acids. CDR3 residues: CASSDPSRRGDYGYTF. Written as DNA, the CDR3 is TGTGCCAGCAGTGATCCTTCCCGCAGGGGAGACTATGGCTACACCTTC.

V and J are TRBV5-8 and TRBJ2-2; 11 bases line up with TRBD1. Germline lookup yields CDR1 SGHTS and CDR2 YDEGEE. This CDR3 spans 17 amino acids. Unmatched junction bases numbered 12, after V lost 5 bases and J lost 6 bases. The CDR3 DNA sequence: TGTGCCAGCAGTTCCTTTTGGGGACAGGGGGTCGCCGGGGAGCTGTTTTTT. Translation gives CASSSFWGQGVAGELFF.

The chain carries TRBV6-1 and TRBJ2-3; possible D gene TRBD1, 6 bases. Germline CDR1 MNHNS, CDR2 SASEGT. The CDR3 totals 14 residues. V gave up 0 bases and J gave up 5 bases, with 9 bases separating them. The CDR3 spells CASSEAQGRDTQYF. The CDR3 DNA reads as TGTGCCAGCAGTGAAGCGCAGGGGAGAGATACGCAGTATTTT.

V is TRBV13 and J is TRBJ2-2, with a possible D match to TRBD1 (5 bases). This CDR3 is built from 15 residues. Trimming cost V 5 bases and J 1 base, with 11 bases left between them. Germline lookup yields CDR1 PRHDT and CDR2 FYEKMQ (reference sequence). CDR3: CASSQAGQNTGELFF. DNA of the CDR3: TGTGCCAGCAGCCAAGCCGGACAGAACACCGGGGAGCTGTTTTTT.

This CDR3 is CASSPEVHQPQHF. Written as DNA, the CDR3 is TGTGCCAGCTCACCGGAGGTACATCAGCCCCAGCATTTT. The V call is TRBV18, the J call TRBJ1-5, with unresolved D. The CDR3 is made up of 13 amino acids. The V end lost 3 bases, the J end lost 5 bases, and 8 bases lay between the germline ends. Germline-derived CDR1 and CDR2 are KGHSH and LQKENI. Drawing the rest from reference TRBV18 and TRBJ1-5, the complete variable domain is NAGVMQNPRHLVRRRGQEARLRCSPMKGHSHVYWYRQLPEEGLKFMVYLQKENIIDESGMPKERFSAEFPKEGPSILRIQQVVRGDSAAYFCASSPEVHQPQHFGDGTRLSIL.

CDR3 coding DNA: TGTGCCAGCAGTGAATTTGGGGGCCGAGGTAATGAAAAACTGTTTTTT. Its translation is CASSEFGGRGNEKLFF. This chain links TRBV25-1 with TRBJ1-4; D is possibly TRBD1 (6 bases). The CDR3 length is 16 residues. CDR1 and CDR2 (germline): MGHDK, SYGVNS. Deletions cut 1 base from V and 4 bases from J, with 13 bases between.

V gene TRBV3-1 (or the pseudogene TRBV3-2) combines with J gene TRBJ2-1; TRBD2 aligns across 10 bases. CDR1 is LGHDT, CDR2 YNNKEL, per germline (reference sequence). This CDR3 is built from 15 residues. The trim removed 1 base at V and 9 bases at J, leaving 6 bases unmatched. Here the CDR3 DNA reads TGTGCCAGCAGCCAAGCCAGCGGGGGGGCGGTTGAGCAGTTCTTC. It specifies CASSQASGGAVEQFF.

CDR3 amino acids: CASRRGANEKLFF. The DNA for the CDR3 is TGTGCCAGTAGGCGGGGGGCGAATGAAAAACTGTTTTTT. V and J are TRBV19 and TRBJ1-4; D is possibly TRBD1 (6 bases). This CDR3 region has 13 residues. CDR1 and CDR2 from the germline V gene are LNHDA and SQIVND (reference sequence). V lost 6 bases and J lost 5, with 10 bases in between.

V is TRBV25-1 and J is TRBJ2-7; D possibly corresponds to TRBD2 (5 bases). Germline V gene data show CDR1 as MGHDK and CDR2 as SYGVNS. V was trimmed by 8 bases and J by 6 bases, leaving 14 bases between them. The CDR3 has 12 amino acids. CDR3 in amino acids: CASQFGVGEQYF. In DNA form, the CDR3 reads TGTGCCAGCCAGTTCGGGGTAGGCGAGCAGTACTTC.

The CDR3: CASSYSHSYTDTQYF. Written as DNA, the CDR3 is TGTGCCAGCAGTTACTCGCACAGCTACACAGATACGCAGTATTTT. The chain couples TRBV6-5 to TRBJ2-3; D call uncertain. CDR1 and CDR2 (germline): MNHEY, SVGAGI. Trimming stripped 0 bases from V and 2 bases from J, with 9 bases between. This CDR3 spans 15 amino acids.

This chain connects TRBV28 to TRBJ1-4; 8 bases line up with TRBD1. The CDR3 has 15 amino acids. The germline CDR1 and CDR2 sequences are MDHEN and SYDVKM. V lost 6 bases and J lost 5; bases outside the gene matches: 8. CDR3 sequence: CASSSGGTGNEKLFF. CDR3 DNA sequence: TGTGCCAGCAGCTCAGGGGGGACAGGAAATGAAAAACTGTTTTTT.

V and J are TRBV7-2 and TRBJ2-5; the D gene is possibly TRBD1 (6 bases). In germline, CDR1 is SGHTA, CDR2 FQGNSA. The V gene lost 5 bases and the J gene lost 1 base, with 11 bases spanning the gap. The CDR3 covers 14 residues. This CDR3 reads CASSLRQAQETQYF. The CDR3 coding sequence is TGTGCCAGCAGCCTCCGACAGGCCCAAGAGACCCAGTACTTC. Together with reference TRBV7-2 and TRBJ2-5, the CDR3 gives the full variable domain: GAGVSQSPSNKVTEKGKDVELRCDPISGHTALYWYRQSLGQGLEFLIYFQGNSAPDKSGLPSDRFSAERTGGSVSTLTIQRTQQEDSAVYLCASSLRQAQETQYFGPGTRLLVL.